The TCR beta chain under discussion was sequenced for a study of T cell responses to AZD1222 COVID-19 vaccine. The table came from immunoSEQ multiplex PCR; TCRdb's copy has only in-frame clones and leaves some out. The sample contains 95,000 to 120,000 clones, roughly nine tenths of which appear only once. V was cut by 5 bases and J by 7 bases, with 15 bases left in between. This CDR3 region has 14 residues. The V gene's germline CDR1 is SGHVS and CDR2 FQNEAQ. A remark on this clone: As yet, its antigen is unknown.

Whole-study results and caveats: Donors in the cohort were predominantly white British and more often female, and clonal diversity was possibly underestimated. Baseline testing showed seropositivity in only a handful of AZD1222 recipients. Targets within unmutated variant regions were reportedly found for nearly half of spike-specific TCRs.

This chain connects TRBV7-8 to TRBJ2-1; no firm D call. This TCR was sampled from an adult in good health. Material: peripheral blood, obtained on day 0 of MenACWY control vaccination. This chain's CDR3 is CASSPSGPLNEQFF. As DNA, the CDR3 is TGTGCCAGCAGCCCATCGGGTCCCTTAAATGAGCAGTTCTTC. Variable domain in full (rest from reference TRBV7-8 and TRBJ2-1): GAGVSQSPRYKVAKRGQDVALRCDPISGHVSLFWYQQALGQGPEFLTYFQNEAQLDKSGLPSDRFFAERPEGSVSTLKIQRTQQEDSAVYLCASSPSGPLNEQFFGPGTRLTVL.